This TCR beta chain was profiled in a study of breast tumors, draining lymph nodes, adjacent tissues. Overall study results and limits: Tumors had less TCR diversity than lymph nodes, more than nontumor tissue. Compared with basal-like, luminal-like tumors shared significantly more repertoire with nontumor tissue.

Samples came from axillary lymph nodes draining the breast cancer. TCRdb re-called the multiplex PCR reads with MiXCR, one entry per CDR3 protein. The sample contains around 140,000 distinct CDR3 sequences, around 22% of which appear only once. Note on this clonotype: Its antigen is as yet unknown.

The TCR comes from a female donor with breast cancer. Some clones in this sample may be carry-over from other donors' samples. Source material: axillary lymph node tissue.

CDR3 region: CSVERGGNTEAFF. CDR3 nucleotide sequence: TGCAGCGTTGAAAGGGGTGGCAACACTGAAGCTTTCTTT. The V call is TRBV29-1, the J call TRBJ1-1, with D tentatively TRBD1 (5 bases). V lost 2 bases to trimming and J lost 2 bases, with 9 bases between them. CDR1 and CDR2 from the germline V gene are SQVTM and ANQGSEA. The CDR3 has 13 residues.